This paragraph covers one TCR beta chain sequence. There are 18 residues in the CDR3. Germline assignment: CDR1 SGDLS and CDR2 YYNGEE. The junction had 12 bases not matched to a gene; V was cut back by 1 base and J by 7 bases. This sample is part of a study of cytomegalovirus exposure and HLA in healthy donors. Use of 60 Vbeta and 13 Jbeta primers characterized the PCR. Only in-frame clones appear in the TCRdb table, and some are missing; sequencing was by immunoSEQ multiplex PCR. The sample comprises about 190,000 clones, approximately 80% of which are singletons, and less than 2.5% rests with the top ten.

Specimen: PBMCs. The chain links TRBV9 to TRBJ2-2; the match to TRBD2 covers 11 bases. The sequence derives from a male donor in good health and CMV-seronegative. The CDR3: CASSVTVMGLAAGGELFF. The CDR3 region has the DNA TGTGCCAGCAGCGTAACGGTCATGGGACTAGCGGCCGGCGGGGAGCTGTTTTTT.